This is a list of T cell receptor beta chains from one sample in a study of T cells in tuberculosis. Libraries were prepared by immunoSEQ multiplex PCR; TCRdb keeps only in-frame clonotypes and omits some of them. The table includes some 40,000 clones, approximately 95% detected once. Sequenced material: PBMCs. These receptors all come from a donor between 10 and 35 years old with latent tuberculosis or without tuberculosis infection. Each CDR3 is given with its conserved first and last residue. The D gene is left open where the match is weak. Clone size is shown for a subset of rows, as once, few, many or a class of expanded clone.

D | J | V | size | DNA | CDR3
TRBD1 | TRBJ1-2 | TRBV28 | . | TGTGCCAGCAGTTGGGAGACAGGGGTTGGCTACACCTTC | CASSWETGVGYTF
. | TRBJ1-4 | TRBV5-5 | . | TGTGCCACCCAGACAGCAACTAATGAAAAACTGTTTTTT | CATQTATNEKLFF
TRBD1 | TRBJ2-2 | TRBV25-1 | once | TGTGCCAGCAGTGTCCCGGACAGGGTGAACACCGGGGAGCTGTTTTTT | CASSVPDRVNTGELFF
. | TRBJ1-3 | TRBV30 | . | TGTGCCTGGAGACGTACCGGACACAACTCTGGAAACACCATATATTTT | CAWRRTGHNSGNTIYF
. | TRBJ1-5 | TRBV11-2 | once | TGTGCCAGCAGCTTAGATTCGCGACAGCCCCAGCATTTT | CASSLDSRQPQHF
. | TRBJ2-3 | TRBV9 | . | TGTGCCAGCAGCGTAGGTAATACGCAGTATTTT | CASSVGNTQYF
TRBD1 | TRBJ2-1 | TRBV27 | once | TGTGCCAGCAGTTTATACGGGACAGACGACAATGAGCAGTTCTTC | CASSLYGTDDNEQFF
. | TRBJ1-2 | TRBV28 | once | TGTGCCAGCAGTTGGTATATTACAGGGTCGGGGGGGAGCGGCTACACCTTC | CASSWYITGSGGSGYTF
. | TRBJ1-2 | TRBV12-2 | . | TGTGCAAGTCGCTCCAACCGGGACAGGGATTTTTGCTACACCTTC | CASRSNRDRDFCYTF
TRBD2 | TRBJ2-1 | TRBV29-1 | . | TGCAGCGGAAGTATGCGACTAGCCGCCTACAATGAGCAGTTCTTC | CSGSMRLAAYNEQFF
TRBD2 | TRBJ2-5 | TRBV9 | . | TGTGCCAGCAGCGAGACTAGCAGCGGAGAGACCCAGTACTTC | CASSETSSGETQYF
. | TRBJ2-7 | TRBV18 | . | TGTGCCAGCTCACCCCTTCCCTTCTCCTACGAGCAGTACTTC | CASSPLPFSYEQYF
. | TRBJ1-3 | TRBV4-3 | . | TGCGCCAGCAGCCAAGAAATCGGGTCTGGAAACACCATATATTTT | CASSQEIGSGNTIYF
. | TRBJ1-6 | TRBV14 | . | TGTGCCAGCAGCCAAGATCGAGCCAGCGGCTCCCCCTCCTATAATTCACCCCTCCACTTT | CASSQDRASGSPSYNSPLHF
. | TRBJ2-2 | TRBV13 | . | TGTGCCAGCAGCCCCAATGCAGGCGCGAACACCGGGGAGCTGTTTTTT | CASSPNAGANTGELFF
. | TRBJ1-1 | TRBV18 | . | TGTGCCAGCTCACCGGAACAGAATTTGAACACTGAAGCTTTCTTT | CASSPEQNLNTEAFF
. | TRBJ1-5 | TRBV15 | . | TGTGCCACCAGCGTAAACAGGGTCCCCCAGCCCCAGCATTTT | CATSVNRVPQPQHF
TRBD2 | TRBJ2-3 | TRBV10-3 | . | TGTGCCATCAGTGAAATAGCGGGGGGGGGCGCAGATACGCAGTATTTT | CAISEIAGGGADTQYF
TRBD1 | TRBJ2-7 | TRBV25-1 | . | TGTGCCAGTATTCCTACGGGACAGACGAACTGGGGGGAGCAGTACTTC | CASIPTGQTNWGEQYF
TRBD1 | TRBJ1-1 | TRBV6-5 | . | TGTGCCAGCAGTGGGACAGGGAGAGCTTTCTTT | CASSGTGRAFF
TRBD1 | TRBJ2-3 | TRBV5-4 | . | TGTGCCAGCAGCGGAGACAGGGGCACAGATACGCAGTATTTT | CASSGDRGTDTQYF
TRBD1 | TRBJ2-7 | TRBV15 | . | TGTGCCACCAGCGGCAGGGGGCTCCAATTCTACGAGCAGTACTTC | CATSGRGLQFYEQYF
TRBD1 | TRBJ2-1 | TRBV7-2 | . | TGTGCCAGCAGCGCCTTGGACCCGGGACAGGGCAATGAGCAGTTCTTC | CASSALDPGQGNEQFF
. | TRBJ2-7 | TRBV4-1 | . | TGCGCCAGCAGCCAAGTGATTAGGAGCTACGAGCAGTACTTC | CASSQVIRSYEQYF
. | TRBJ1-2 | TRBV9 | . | TGTGCCAGCAGCGTAGGCAGGGAAGGTTATGGCTACACCTTC | CASSVGREGYGYTF
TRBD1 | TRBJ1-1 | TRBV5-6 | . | TGTGCCAGCAGCTTAAACAGGGGGCAATTGGGTTCGAACACTGAAGCTTTCTTT | CASSLNRGQLGSNTEAFF
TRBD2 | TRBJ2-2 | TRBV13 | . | TGTGCCAGCAGCCCTCCGGGCGGGGGGGCCATCGGGGAGCTGTTTTTT | CASSPPGGGAIGELFF
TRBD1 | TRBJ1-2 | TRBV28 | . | TGTGCCAGCAGCCGTCCCGGGACAGGGGGCCCCTATGGCTACACCTTC | CASSRPGTGGPYGYTF
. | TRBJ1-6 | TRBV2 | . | TGTGCCAGCAGTGGTTCCATGGCAGGGCTGGATTCACCCCTCCACTTT | CASSGSMAGLDSPLHF
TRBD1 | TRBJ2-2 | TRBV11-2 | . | TGTGCCAGCAGTACCGGGACAGACTTTGTCACCGGGGAGCTGTTTTTT | CASSTGTDFVTGELFF
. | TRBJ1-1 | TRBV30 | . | TGTGCCTGGAGTGTACAACGGGCAGGGGACACTGAAGCTTTCTTT | CAWSVQRAGDTEAFF
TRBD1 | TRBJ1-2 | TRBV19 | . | TGTGCCAGTGACCGGACAGGGGGAAGGAACTATGGCTACACCTTC | CASDRTGGRNYGYTF
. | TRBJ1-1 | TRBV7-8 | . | TGTGCCAGCAGCTCCCGGCGGACTGAAGCTTTCTTT | CASSSRRTEAFF
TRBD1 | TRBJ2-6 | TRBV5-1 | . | TGCGCCAGCAGCAGACAGGGTGACTTTTCGTCCGGGGCCAACGTCCTGACTTTC | CASSRQGDFSSGANVLTF
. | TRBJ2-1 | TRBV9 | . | TGTGCCAGCAGCCCGGGGGGCAACCTTTACAATGAGCAGTTCTTC | CASSPGGNLYNEQFF
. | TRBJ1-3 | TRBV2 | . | TGTGCCAGCAGTGTGGAGGTGACTGGAAACACCATATATTTT | CASSVEVTGNTIYF
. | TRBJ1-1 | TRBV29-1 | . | TGCAGCGTCCAAACGGGGGGAAGGACTGAAGCTTTCTTT | CSVQTGGRTEAFF
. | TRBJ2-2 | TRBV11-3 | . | TGTGCCAGCAGCTTAGATCCCGGGGGTTTCACCGGGGAGCTGTTTTTT | CASSLDPGGFTGELFF
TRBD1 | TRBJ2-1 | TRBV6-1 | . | TGTGCCAGCAGTGGACGGCCGGCAGGGGGATACAATGAGCAGTTCTTC | CASSGRPAGGYNEQFF
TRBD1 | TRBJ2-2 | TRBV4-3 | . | TGCGCCAGCAGCCCCGACAGGGGGCTCATCGGGGAGCTGTTTTTT | CASSPDRGLIGELFF
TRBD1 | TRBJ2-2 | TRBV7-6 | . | TGTGCCAGCAGCTTTCCGGGACAGGGGGCCTCGGGGGAGCTGTTTTTT | CASSFPGQGASGELFF
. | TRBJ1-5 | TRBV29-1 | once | TGCAGCAGAACCAGGGGAAGGCCCCAGCATTTT | CSRTRGRPQHF
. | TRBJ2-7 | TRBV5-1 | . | TGCGCCAGCAGCTTGGGAGTCTTCTACGAGCAGTACTTC | CASSLGVFYEQYF
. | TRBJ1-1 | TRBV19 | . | TGTGCCAGTAGTATAGGACAGGACAACACTGAAGCTTTCTTT | CASSIGQDNTEAFF
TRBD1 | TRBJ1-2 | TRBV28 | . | TGTGCCAGCAGTTACCGGGACAGAGGTAACTATGGCTACACCTTC | CASSYRDRGNYGYTF
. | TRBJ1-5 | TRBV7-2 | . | TGTGCCAGCAGCTCGGACAGTCCAAATCAGCCCCAGCATTTT | CASSSDSPNQPQHF
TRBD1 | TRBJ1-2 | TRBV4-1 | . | TGCGCCAGCAGCCAAGAGTTTGGGACAGGCTATGGCTACACCTTC | CASSQEFGTGYGYTF
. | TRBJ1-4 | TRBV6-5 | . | TGTGCCAGCAGTTACTCTCGGGATAATGAAAAACTGTTTTTT | CASSYSRDNEKLFF